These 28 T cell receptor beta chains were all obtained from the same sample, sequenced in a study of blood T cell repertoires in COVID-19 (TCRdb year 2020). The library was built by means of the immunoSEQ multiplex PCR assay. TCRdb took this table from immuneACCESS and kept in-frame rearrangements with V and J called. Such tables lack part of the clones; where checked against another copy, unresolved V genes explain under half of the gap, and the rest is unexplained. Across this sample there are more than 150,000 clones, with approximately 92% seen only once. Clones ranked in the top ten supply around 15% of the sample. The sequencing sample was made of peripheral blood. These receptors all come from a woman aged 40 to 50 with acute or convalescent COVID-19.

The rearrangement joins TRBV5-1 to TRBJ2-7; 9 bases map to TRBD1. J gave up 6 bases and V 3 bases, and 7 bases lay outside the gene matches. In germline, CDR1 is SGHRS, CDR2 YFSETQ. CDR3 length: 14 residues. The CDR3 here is CASSWTGDQPEQYF. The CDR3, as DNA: TGCGCCAGCAGCTGGACAGGGGACCAGCCCGAGCAGTACTTC.

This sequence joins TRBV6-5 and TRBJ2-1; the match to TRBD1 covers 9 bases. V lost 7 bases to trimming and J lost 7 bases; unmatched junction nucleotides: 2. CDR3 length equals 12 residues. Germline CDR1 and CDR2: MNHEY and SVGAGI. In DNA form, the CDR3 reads TGTGCCAGCAATGGACAGGGGAATGAGCAGTTCTTC. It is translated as CASNGQGNEQFF.

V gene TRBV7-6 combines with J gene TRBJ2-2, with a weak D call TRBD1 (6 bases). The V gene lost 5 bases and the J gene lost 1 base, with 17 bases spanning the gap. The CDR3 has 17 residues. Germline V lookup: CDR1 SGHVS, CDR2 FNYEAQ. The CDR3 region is CASSPTTGFMNTGELFF. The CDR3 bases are TGTGCCAGCAGCCCCACCACAGGGTTTATGAACACCGGGGAGCTGTTTTTT.

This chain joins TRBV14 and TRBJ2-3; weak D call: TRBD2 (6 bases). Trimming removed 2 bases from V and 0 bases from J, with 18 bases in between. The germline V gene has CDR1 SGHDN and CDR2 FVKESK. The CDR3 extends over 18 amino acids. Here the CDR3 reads CASSQLRSSATSTDTQYF. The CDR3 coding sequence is TGTGCCAGCAGCCAACTCCGCTCTAGCGCCACTAGCACAGATACGCAGTATTTT.

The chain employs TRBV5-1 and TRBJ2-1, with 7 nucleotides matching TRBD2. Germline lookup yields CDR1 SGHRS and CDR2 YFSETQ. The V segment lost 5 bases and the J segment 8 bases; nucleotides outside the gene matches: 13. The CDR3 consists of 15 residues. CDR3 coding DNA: TGCGCCAGCAGGTTTCGTGCGGGAGATCGCTATGAGCAGTTCTTC. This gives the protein CASRFRAGDRYEQFF. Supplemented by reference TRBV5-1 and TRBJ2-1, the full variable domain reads KAGVTQTPRYLIKTRGQQVTLSCSPISGHRSVSWYQQTPGQGLQFLFEYFSETQRNKGNFPGRFSGRQFSNSRSEMNVSTLELGDSALYLCASRFRAGDRYEQFFGPGTRLTVL.

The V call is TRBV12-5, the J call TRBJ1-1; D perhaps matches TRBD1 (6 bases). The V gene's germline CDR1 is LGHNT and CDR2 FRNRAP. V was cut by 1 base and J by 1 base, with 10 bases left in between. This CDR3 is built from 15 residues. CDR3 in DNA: TGTGCTAGTGGTTTGGGGACAGAGGGGAACACTGAAGCTTTCTTT. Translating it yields CASGLGTEGNTEAFF.

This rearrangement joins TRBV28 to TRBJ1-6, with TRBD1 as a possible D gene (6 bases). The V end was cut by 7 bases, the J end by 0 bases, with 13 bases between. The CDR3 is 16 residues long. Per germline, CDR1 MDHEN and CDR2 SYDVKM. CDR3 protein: CASTFRGGSYNSPLHF. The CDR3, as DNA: TGTGCCAGCACCTTTAGGGGGGGCTCCTATAATTCACCCCTCCACTTT.

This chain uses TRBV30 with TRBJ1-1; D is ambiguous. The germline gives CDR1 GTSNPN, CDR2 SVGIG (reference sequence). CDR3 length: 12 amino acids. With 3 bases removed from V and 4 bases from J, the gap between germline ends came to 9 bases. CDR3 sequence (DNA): TGTGCCTGGAGGCGTGGGAGCACTGAAGCTTTCTTT. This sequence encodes CAWRRGSTEAFF.

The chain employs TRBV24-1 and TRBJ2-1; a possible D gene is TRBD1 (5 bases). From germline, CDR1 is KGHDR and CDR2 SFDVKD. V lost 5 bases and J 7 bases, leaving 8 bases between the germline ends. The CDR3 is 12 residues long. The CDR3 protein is CATSAQGNEQFF. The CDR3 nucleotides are TGTGCCACCAGTGCCCAGGGAAATGAGCAGTTCTTC.

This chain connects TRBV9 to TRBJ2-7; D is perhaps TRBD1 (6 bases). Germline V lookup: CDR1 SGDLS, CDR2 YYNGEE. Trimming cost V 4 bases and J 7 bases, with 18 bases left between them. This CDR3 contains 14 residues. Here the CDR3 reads CASSPGTLLVEQYF. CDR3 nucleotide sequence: TGTGCCAGCAGCCCCGGGACACTTTTAGTGGAGCAGTACTTC.

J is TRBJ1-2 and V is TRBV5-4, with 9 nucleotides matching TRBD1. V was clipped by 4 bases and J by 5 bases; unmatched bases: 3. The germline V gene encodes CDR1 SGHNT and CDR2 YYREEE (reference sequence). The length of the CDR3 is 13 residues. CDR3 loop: CASSRTGDYGYTF. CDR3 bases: TGTGCCAGCAGCCGGACAGGGGATTATGGCTACACCTTC.

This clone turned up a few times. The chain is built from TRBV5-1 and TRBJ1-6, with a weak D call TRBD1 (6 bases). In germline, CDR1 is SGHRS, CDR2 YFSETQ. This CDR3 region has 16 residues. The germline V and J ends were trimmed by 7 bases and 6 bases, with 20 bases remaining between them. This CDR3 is CASSLFTGYGNSPLHF. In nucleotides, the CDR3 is TGCGCCAGCTCCCTCTTTACAGGGTATGGTAATTCACCCCTCCACTTT.

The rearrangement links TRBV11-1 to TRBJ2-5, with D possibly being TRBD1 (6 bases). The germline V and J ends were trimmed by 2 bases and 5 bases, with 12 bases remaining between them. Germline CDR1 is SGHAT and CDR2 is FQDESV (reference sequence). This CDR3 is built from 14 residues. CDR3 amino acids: CASSLSQGRETQYF. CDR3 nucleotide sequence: TGTGCCAGCAGCTTATCACAGGGTCGGGAGACCCAGTACTTC.

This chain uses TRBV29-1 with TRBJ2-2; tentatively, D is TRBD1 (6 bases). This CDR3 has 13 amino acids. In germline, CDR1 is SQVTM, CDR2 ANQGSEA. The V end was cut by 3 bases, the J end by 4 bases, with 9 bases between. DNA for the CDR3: TGCAGCGTTGAGGACAGACCCACCGGGGAGCTGTTTTTT. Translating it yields CSVEDRPTGELFF.

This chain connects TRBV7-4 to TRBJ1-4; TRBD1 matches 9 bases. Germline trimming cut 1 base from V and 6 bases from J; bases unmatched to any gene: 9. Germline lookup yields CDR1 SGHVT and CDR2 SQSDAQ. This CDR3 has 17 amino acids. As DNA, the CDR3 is TGTGCCAGCAGCTTAGGCGACAGGGGGGAGTTGGATGAAAAACTGTTTTTT. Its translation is CASSLGDRGELDEKLFF.

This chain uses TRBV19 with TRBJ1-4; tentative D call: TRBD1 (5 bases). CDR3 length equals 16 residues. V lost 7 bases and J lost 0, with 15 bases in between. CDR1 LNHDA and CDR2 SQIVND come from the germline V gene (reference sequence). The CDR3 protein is CASTHRRQTTNEKLFF. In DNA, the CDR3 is TGTGCCAGTACCCACCGACGACAGACAACTAATGAAAAACTGTTTTTT.

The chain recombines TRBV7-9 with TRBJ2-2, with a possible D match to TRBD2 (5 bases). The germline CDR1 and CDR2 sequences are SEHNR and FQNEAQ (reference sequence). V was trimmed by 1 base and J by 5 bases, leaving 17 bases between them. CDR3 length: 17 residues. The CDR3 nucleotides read TGTGCCAGCAGCTTAGGGTTATCGGGAACTTTTACCGGGGAGCTGTTTTTT. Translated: CASSLGLSGTFTGELFF.

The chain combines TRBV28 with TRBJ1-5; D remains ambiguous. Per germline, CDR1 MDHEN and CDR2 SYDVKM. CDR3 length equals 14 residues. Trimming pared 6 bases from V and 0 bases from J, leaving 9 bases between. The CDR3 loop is CASRIRDSNQPQHF. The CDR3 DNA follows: TGTGCCAGCAGGATCCGGGATAGCAATCAGCCCCAGCATTTT.

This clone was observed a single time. This chain's CDR3 is CASSQSRAPYGYTF. DNA for the CDR3: TGTGCCAGCAGCCAATCGCGGGCCCCGTATGGCTACACCTTC. The chain uses TRBV14 and TRBJ1-2, with D unresolved. V shed 2 bases and J shed 5 bases, with 12 bases lying between them. CDR1 and CDR2 from the germline V gene are SGHDN and FVKESK. The CDR3 consists of 14 residues.

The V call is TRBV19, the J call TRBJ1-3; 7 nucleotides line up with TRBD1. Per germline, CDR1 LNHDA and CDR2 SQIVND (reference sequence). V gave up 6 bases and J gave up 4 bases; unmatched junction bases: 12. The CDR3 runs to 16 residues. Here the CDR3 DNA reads TGTGCCAGTAGCACCGGGACAGCAACATCGGGAAACACCATATATTTT. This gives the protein CASSTGTATSGNTIYF.

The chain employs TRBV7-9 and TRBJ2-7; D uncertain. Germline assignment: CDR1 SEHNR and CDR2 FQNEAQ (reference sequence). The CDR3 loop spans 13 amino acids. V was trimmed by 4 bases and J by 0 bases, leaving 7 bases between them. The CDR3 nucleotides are TGTGCCAGCAGCTCAGCCTCCTCCTACGAGCAGTACTTC. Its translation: CASSSASSYEQYF. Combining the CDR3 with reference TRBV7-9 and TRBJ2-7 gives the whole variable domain DTGVSQNPRHKITKRGQNVTFRCDPISEHNRLYWYRQTLGQGPEFLTYFQNEAQLEKSRLLSDRFSAERPKGSFSTLEIQRTEQGDSAMYLCASSSASSYEQYFGPGTRLTVT.

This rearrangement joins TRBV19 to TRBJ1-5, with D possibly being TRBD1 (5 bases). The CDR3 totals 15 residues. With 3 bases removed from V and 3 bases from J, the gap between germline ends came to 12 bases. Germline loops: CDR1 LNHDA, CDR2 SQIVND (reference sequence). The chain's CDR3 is CASSIGRQHNQPQHF. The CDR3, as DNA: TGTGCCAGTAGTATTGGGCGACAGCACAATCAGCCCCAGCATTTT.

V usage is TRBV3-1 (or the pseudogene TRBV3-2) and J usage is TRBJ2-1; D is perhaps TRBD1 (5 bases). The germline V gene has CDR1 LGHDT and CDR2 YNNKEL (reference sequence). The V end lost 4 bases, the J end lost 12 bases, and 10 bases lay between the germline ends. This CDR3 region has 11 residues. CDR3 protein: CASSLGQGQFF. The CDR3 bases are TGTGCCAGCAGCCTGGGGCAGGGGCAGTTCTTC.

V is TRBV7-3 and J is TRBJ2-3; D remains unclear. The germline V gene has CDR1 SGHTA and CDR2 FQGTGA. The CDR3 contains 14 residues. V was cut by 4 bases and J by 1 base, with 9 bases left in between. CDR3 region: CASSSGYGTDTQYF. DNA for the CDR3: TGTGCCAGCAGCTCCGGGTACGGCACAGATACGCAGTATTTT. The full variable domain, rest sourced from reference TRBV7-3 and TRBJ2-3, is GAGVSQTPSNKVTEKGKYVELRCDPISGHTALYWYRQSLGQGPEFLIYFQGTGAADDSGLPNDRFFAVRPEGSVSTLKIQRTERGDSAVYLCASSSGYGTDTQYFGPGTRLTVL.

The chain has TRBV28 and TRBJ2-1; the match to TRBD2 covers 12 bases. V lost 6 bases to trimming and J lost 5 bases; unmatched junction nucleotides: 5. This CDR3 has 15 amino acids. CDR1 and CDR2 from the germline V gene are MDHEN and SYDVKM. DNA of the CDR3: TGTGCCAGCAGACTAGCGGGAGGACCCAACAATGAGCAGTTCTTC. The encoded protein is CASRLAGGPNNEQFF.

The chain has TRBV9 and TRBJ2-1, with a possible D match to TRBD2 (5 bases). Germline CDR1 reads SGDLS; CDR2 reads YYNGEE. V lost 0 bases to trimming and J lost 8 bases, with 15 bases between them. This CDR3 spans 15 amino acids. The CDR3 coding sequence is TGTGCCAGCAGCGTAGGCGGTGGGAGTTTCGATGAGCAGTTCTTC. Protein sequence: CASSVGGGSFDEQFF.

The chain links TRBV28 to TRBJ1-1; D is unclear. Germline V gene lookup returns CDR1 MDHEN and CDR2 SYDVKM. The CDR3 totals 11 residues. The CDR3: CGTRENTEAFF. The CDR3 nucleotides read TGTGGGACGAGGGAAAACACTGAAGCTTTCTTT.

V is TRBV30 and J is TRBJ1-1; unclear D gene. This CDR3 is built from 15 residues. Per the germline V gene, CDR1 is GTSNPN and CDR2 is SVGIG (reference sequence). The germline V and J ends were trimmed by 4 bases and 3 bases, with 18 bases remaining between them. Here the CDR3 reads CAWKSSPGRYTEAFF. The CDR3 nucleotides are TGTGCCTGGAAATCGTCTCCGGGTCGGTACACTGAAGCTTTCTTT.